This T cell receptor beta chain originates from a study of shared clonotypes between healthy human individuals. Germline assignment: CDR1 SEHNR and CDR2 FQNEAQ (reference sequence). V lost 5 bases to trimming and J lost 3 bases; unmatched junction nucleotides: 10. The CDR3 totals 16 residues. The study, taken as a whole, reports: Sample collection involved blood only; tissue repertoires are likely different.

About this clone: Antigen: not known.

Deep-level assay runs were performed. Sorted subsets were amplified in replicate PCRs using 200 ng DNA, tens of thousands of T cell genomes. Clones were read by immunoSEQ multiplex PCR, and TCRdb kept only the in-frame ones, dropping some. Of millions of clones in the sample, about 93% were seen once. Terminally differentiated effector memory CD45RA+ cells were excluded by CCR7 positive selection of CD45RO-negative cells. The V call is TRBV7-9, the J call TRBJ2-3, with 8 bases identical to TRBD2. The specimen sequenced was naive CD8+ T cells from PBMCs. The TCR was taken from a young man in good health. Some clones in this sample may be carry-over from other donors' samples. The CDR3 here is CASSPGGTPNTDTQYF. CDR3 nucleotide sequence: TGTGCCAGCAGCCCGGGGGGGACACCTAATACAGATACGCAGTATTTT. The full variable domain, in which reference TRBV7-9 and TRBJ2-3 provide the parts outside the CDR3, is DTGVSQNPRHKITKRGQNVTFRCDPISEHNRLYWYRQTLGQGPEFLTYFQNEAQLEKSRLLSDRFSAERPKGSFSTLEIQRTEQGDSAMYLCASSPGGTPNTDTQYFGPGTRLTVL.